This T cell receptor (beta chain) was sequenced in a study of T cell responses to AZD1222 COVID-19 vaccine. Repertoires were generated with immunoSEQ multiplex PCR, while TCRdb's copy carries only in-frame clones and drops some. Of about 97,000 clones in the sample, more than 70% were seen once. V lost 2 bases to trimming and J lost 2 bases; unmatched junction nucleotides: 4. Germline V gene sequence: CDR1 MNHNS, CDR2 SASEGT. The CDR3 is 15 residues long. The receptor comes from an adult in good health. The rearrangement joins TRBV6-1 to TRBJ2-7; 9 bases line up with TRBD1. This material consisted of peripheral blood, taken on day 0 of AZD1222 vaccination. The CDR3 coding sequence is TGTGCCAGCAGTGAAACCGGGACAGGGCCCTACGAGCAGTACTTC. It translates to CASSETGTGPYEQYF.